This T cell receptor beta chain appears in the sequencing data of a study of T cell changes during pregnancy in multiple sclerosis. Sequencing was performed with immunoSEQ multiplex PCR; in TCRdb, only in-frame clones are kept and a portion is missing. Of around 45,000 clones listed, 75% to 90% are singletons. Per germline, CDR1 LNHDA and CDR2 SQIVND (reference sequence). The CDR3 sequence is 14 residues long. Trimming took 4 bases from V and 3 from J, leaving 10 bases between them. The origin of this receptor is a female donor with multiple sclerosis, enrolled in a pregnancy study. The sample here was CD8+ T cells from peripheral blood mononuclear cells, taken in the second trimester of pregnancy. The chain couples TRBV19 to TRBJ1-5; D may be TRBD1 (6 bases). The DNA of the CDR3 is TGTGCCAGTAGTACTGGACAGAACAATCAGCCCCAGCATTTT. This sequence encodes CASSTGQNNQPQHF.